The present T cell receptor beta chain was sequenced within a study of cytomegalovirus exposure and HLA in healthy donors. Sequencing used immunoSEQ multiplex PCR; TCRdb keeps in-frame clones, though not all of them. The sample holds 140,000 or so clones, 80% to 90% seen once. Regarding the study as a whole: The study put roughly 160 TCR beta chains on its list as cytomegalovirus-associated.

CDR1 and CDR2 (germline): SQVTM, ANQGSEA. CDR3 size: 13 residues. V lost 5 bases, J lost 0 bases, and 7 bases lay in between. As to this clone: The antigen is unknown.

The source material was PBMCs. The chain joins TRBV29-1 to TRBJ2-2; D possibly corresponds to TRBD1 (5 bases). The clonotype comes from a man younger than 30 in good health and CMV-seropositive. CDR3 nucleotide sequence: TGCAGCGTTACCAGGGCGAACACCGGGGAGCTGTTTTTT. Protein sequence: CSVTRANTGELFF.